The rows below give T cell receptor beta chains drawn from one sample of a study of T cell changes during pregnancy in multiple sclerosis. Clones were sequenced by immunoSEQ multiplex PCR, and TCRdb holds only the in-frame ones, with some missing. Of 53,000 or so clones detected, roughly 94% appear once; the ten largest clones hold 0.55% to 0.75%. The sequenced sample was CD4+ T cells from peripheral blood mononuclear cells, obtained in the second trimester of pregnancy. The receptors here all came from a female donor with multiple sclerosis, enrolled in a pregnancy study. The CDR3 runs from the conserved cysteine through the conserved F or W. The order of the fields is D gene, clone size, V gene, J gene, CDR3 DNA, CDR3 protein. A D gene is named only where the DNA matches it firmly. Rows give clone size only sometimes, using once, few, many, or a class for an expanded clone.

-	-	TRBV5-6	TRBJ1-4	TGTGCCAGCAGCTCATGGGGGGCAACTAATGAAAAACTGTTTTTT	CASSSWGATNEKLFF
-	-	TRBV6-1	TRBJ1-2	TGTGCCAGCAGTGAGAGATTCTATGGCTACACCTTC	CASSERFYGYTF
-	-	TRBV7-3	TRBJ2-3	TGTGCCAGCAGCTTAATGGGGGGGGCCGCAGATACGCAGTATTTT	CASSLMGGAADTQYF
TRBD2	-	TRBV7-2	TRBJ2-5	TGTGCCAGCAGACCGACTAGCGCTGGGGAGACCCAGTACTTC	CASRPTSAGETQYF
TRBD1	-	TRBV10-1	TRBJ2-2	TGCGCCAGGCCGACAGGGATCAACACCGGGGAGCTGTTTTTT	CARPTGINTGELFF
TRBD2	-	TRBV5-6	TRBJ2-3	TGTGCCAGCAGCTTAGCGGGGGTGTCCGATACGCAGTATTTT	CASSLAGVSDTQYF
TRBD2	-	TRBV7-3	TRBJ2-1	TGTGCCAGCAGCTTGGGGGGGGAACCCTACAATGAGCAGTTCTTC	CASSLGGEPYNEQFF
TRBD2	-	TRBV19	TRBJ2-3	TGTGCCAGTAGTCTTACGACTAGCGCAAGCACAGATACGCAGTATTTT	CASSLTTSASTDTQYF
TRBD1	-	TRBV12-5	TRBJ2-1	TGTGCTAGTGGTTACGGCCGACAGGGTATCTACAATGAGCAGTTCTTC	CASGYGRQGIYNEQFF
-	-	TRBV2	TRBJ1-5	TGTGCCAGCGGGGCGGAGTATAGCAATCAGCCCCAGCATTTT	CASGAEYSNQPQHF
TRBD1	-	TRBV6-6	TRBJ2-7	TGTGCCAGCAGGGGACAGGGCGGTGAGCAGTACTTC	CASRGQGGEQYF
TRBD1	-	TRBV6-5	TRBJ1-1	TGTGCCAGCAGGAGAGACAGGGGGCGCGGGGCTGAAGCTTTCTTT	CASRRDRGRGAEAFF
-	-	TRBV29-1	TRBJ2-3	TGCAGCGTTCTTAGCGGACAGGCAGATACGCAGTATTTT	CSVLSGQADTQYF
TRBD2	-	TRBV9	TRBJ2-1	TGTGCCAGCAGCGTAGCGACTAGCGGCTCCAATGAGCAGTTCTTC	CASSVATSGSNEQFF
-	few	TRBV2	TRBJ1-4	TGTGCCAGCATGGGCCTTGATGAAAAACTGTTTTTT	CASMGLDEKLFF
-	-	TRBV19	TRBJ1-2	TGTGCCAGTAGTTGGCAGGGCCTTCGGGGCTACACCTTC	CASSWQGLRGYTF
-	-	TRBV7-2	TRBJ1-1	TGTGTCAGCAGCTTAGGCGGGTCGAGGAACACTGAAGCTTTCTTT	CVSSLGGSRNTEAFF
-	once	TRBV4-1	TRBJ1-4	TGCGCCAGCAGCCAACCCCTATCTGTTCGTGGAAAACTGTTTTTT	CASSQPLSVRGKLFF
-	-	TRBV19	TRBJ2-5	TGTGCCAGTAGTCCCTCTGGCGGCCGGGAGACCCAGTACTTC	CASSPSGGRETQYF
TRBD2	once	TRBV7-9	TRBJ2-5	TGTGCCAGCAGCTTAGGAAGCGGGGGGGTCCGGGCCCAGTACTTC	CASSLGSGGVRAQYF
-	-	TRBV7-3	TRBJ1-1	TGTGCCAGCAGCTTCGGAGCCGAAGCTTTCTTT	CASSFGAEAFF
TRBD1	-	TRBV7-9	TRBJ1-2	TGTGCCAGCAGCTCCGGACAGGGCTATGGCTACACCTTC	CASSSGQGYGYTF
TRBD1	-	TRBV5-4	TRBJ2-5	TGTGCCAGCAGCTCCGCCGGGACAGGAGAGACCCAGTACTTC	CASSSAGTGETQYF